Below are 2 T cell receptor beta chains sequenced from a single sample in a study of shared clonotypes between healthy human individuals. Sequenced by immunoSEQ multiplex PCR; TCRdb stores in-frame clones only, minus some. The sample holds about 2.4 million clones, approximately 94% seen once. The specimen sequenced was naive CD4+ T cells sorted from blood. Subset in this sample: CD45RA+ positively selected. The receptors originated from a man in his late teens or twenties in good health.

This clone was observed a handful of times. The V gene is TRBV6-1, the J gene TRBJ1-4; D uncertain. The V end was cut by 2 bases, the J end by 7 bases, with 2 bases between. CDR3 length equals 11 residues. Germline CDR1 and CDR2: MNHNS and SASEGT. CDR3 coding DNA: TGTGCCAGCAGTGAACCTGAAAAACTGTTTTTT. It specifies CASSEPEKLFF.

This chain joins TRBV12-5 and TRBJ2-3; tentative D call: TRBD1 (5 bases). V gave up 2 bases and J gave up 6 bases, with 9 bases separating them. Per germline, CDR1 LGHNT and CDR2 FRNRAP. The CDR3 totals 13 residues. The CDR3 DNA reads TGTGCTAGTGGTTTGAAGGGGTGGGATACGCAGTATTTT. This codes for CASGLKGWDTQYF.